This T cell receptor (beta chain) derives from a study of human T cells and chemical hapten exposure listed by TCRdb under 2021. About the full investigation: For sensitization, 2% DPC in acetone was applied to a 2 cm by 2 cm area of upper inner arm skin. Throughout the approximately 25-week study period, patients were also given weekly therapeutic DPC doses on the scalp. Patch testing was performed on the upper back with Finn chambers containing 0.01% DPC, and the patch tests were scored after 6 days according to International Contact Dermatitis Research Group standards. The patient cohort, mostly female, included alopecia areata with under or over 50% scalp involvement, alopecia totalis and alopecia universalis. Libraries were pooled for sequencing, and variation in per-sample TCR yields was attributed mainly to small differences in library volumes within the pool. In alopecia patients, the study followed how the peripheral blood TCR repertoire changed in vivo over primary and secondary sensitization to diphenylcyclopropenone (DPC), a hapten. Blood samples were taken from patients before sensitization (week 0) and at 2, 6 and about 24 weeks after DPC sensitization. Approximately 28 alopecia patients gave blood for TCR sequencing at one to four time points (pre-sensitization, 2, 6 and 24 weeks). Overall results and qualifications from the work: Alopecia, a presumed autoimmune disease, was present in all patients, so the immune response of the patients might differ from that of healthy individuals. DPC sensitization did not change the number of TCRs with a frequency above 1 in 1000, and there was no evidence of changes in global repertoire structure. Repeated subsampling changed both the strength of the expansion versus patch-test correlation and the threshold at which that correlation became significant. A positive correlation was found between the number of PT1 expanded TCRs and patch test score, with significance reached at thresholds 8, 16 and 32 but not 4. Significantly more large CDR3 similarity clusters were formed by expanded TCRs than by pre-sensitization or healthy control sets, consistent with antigen-driven responses.

Library preparation used RACE. The sequencer listed for this sample is NextSeq 500. Library preparation attached unique molecular identifiers to individual cDNA molecules for quantitative, reproducible TCR counting. For every blood RNA sample, sequencing covered both the TCR alpha and TCR beta chains. The paper's processing steps were these. Samples had a median of about 90,000 TCRs, with a range from 23,224 to 690,600. V, J and CDR3 annotation of the TCR reads was carried out using the Decombinator software suite. For the PS versus PT1 abundance plots, all samples were subsampled to the same number of TCRs (28,000). Expanded TCRs were defined as absent before sensitization and observed at least eight times at the 2-week time point. The raw public reads went through TCRdb reprocessing: fastp at Q25, MiXCR clone calling, in-frame beta chains kept. Rows with a matching CDR3 protein are joined into one entry that keeps the most common DNA and genes. The authors' filters were not applied to this entry. Across this sample there are 280,000 or so distinct CDR3 sequences, with about 7.7% seen only once. About 1.1% of the sample lies in the top ten.

The label giving this sample's time point can be read as: pre-sensitization, week 0. Reading the label with the study, this specimen's treatment or condition is: therapeutic diphenylcyclopropenone sensitization with weekly scalp DPC. Blood at each patch-test visit was drawn before the patch test was applied. Patients were eligible if aged 18 to 70, diagnosed with alopecia and judged suitable for DPC therapy, and pregnant patients were excluded. Total RNA was extracted from unfractionated whole blood that had been collected in Tempus Blood RNA tubes. According to the germline V gene (reference sequence), CDR1 reads DFQATT and CDR2 reads SNEGSKA. Its CDR3 holds 16 amino acids, cysteine through phenylalanine. Kept here is only the CDR3 DNA, which spans 48 bases and is read in frame from base 1. Trimming takes 1 base from V and 0 bases from J, and the germline ends sit 12 bases apart. This clonotype was detected a few times. Its antigen specificity is not known. No much larger clonotype is one base removed from it; base qualities were not supplied.

The receptor chain draws on TRBV20-1 and TRBJ2-2; matching of 7 bases hints at TRBD2 as the D gene. This material consisted of whole blood, taken in connection with sensitization to the hapten diphenylcyclopropenone (DPC). The sequence came from a man aged 18 to 35 with alopecia areata. Some clones in this sample may be carry-over from other donors' samples. The nucleotide sequence reads as follows: TGCAGTGCTAGAGTTAGGGGGACTACGAACACCGGGGAGCTGTTTTTT. It specifies CSARVRGTTNTGELFF.